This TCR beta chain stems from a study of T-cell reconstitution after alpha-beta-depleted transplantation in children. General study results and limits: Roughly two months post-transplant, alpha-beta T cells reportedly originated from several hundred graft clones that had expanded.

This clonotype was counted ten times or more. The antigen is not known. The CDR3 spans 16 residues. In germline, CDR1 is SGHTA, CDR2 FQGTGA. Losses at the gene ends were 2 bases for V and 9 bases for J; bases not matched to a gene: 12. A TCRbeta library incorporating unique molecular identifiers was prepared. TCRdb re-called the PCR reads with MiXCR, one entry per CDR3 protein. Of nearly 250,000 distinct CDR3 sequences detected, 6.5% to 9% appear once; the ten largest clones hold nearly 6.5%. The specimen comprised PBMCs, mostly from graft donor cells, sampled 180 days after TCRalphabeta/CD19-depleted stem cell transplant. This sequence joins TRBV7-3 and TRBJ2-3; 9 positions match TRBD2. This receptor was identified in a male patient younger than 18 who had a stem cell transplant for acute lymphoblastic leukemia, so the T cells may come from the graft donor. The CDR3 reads CASSLGTSRAPGTQYF. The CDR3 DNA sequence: TGTGCCAGCAGCTTAGGGACTAGCAGGGCCCCGGGGACGCAGTATTTT.